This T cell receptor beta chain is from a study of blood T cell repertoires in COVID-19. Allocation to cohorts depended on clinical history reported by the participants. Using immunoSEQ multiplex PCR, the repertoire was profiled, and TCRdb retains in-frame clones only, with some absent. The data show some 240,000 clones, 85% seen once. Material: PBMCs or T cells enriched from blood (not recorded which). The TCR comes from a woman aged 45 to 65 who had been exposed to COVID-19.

The DNA for the CDR3 is TGTGCCAGCAGCCCCCGGGTGTGGAAGAGGACCGGGGAGCTGTTTTTT. The encoded protein is CASSPRVWKRTGELFF. The rearrangement links TRBV3-1 (or the pseudogene TRBV3-2) to TRBJ2-2; D is undetermined. Trimming removed 4 bases at V and 5 bases at J, with 17 bases between. Germline V gives CDR1 LGHDT, CDR2 YNNKEL (reference sequence). This CDR3 has 16 residues.